This TCR beta chain was captured by sequencing in a study of blood T cell repertoires in COVID-19. Study-wide background: PBMCs, B-cell-depleted T cells, or T cells provided the cDNA or gDNA that made up the material.

V lost 3 bases, J lost 4 bases, and 11 bases stayed unmatched. The CDR3 length is 18 residues. Germline loops: CDR1 LNHDA, CDR2 SQIVND (reference sequence). A Seattle source enrolled patients during active infection and followed them longitudinally. As originally analysed: Reference gene primer amplification gave estimated nucleated cell counts. TCRdb's table, derived via immunoSEQ multiplex PCR, lists solely in-frame clones and lacks some. That table gives V, J and clone size, and the DNA gave D and trimming. The sample yields a few hundred thousand clones, 80% to 95% seen once. The gene calls are TRBV19 and TRBJ2-7, with 14 bases identical to TRBD2. Sequenced: peripheral blood. This clonotype originated in a person aged 18 to 35 with COVID-19, enrolled during active disease. CDR3 sequence (DNA): TGTGCCAGTAGTATGACTAGCGGGAGGGCCGGGTATGGATACGAGCAGTACTTC. It is translated as CASSMTSGRAGYGYEQYF.